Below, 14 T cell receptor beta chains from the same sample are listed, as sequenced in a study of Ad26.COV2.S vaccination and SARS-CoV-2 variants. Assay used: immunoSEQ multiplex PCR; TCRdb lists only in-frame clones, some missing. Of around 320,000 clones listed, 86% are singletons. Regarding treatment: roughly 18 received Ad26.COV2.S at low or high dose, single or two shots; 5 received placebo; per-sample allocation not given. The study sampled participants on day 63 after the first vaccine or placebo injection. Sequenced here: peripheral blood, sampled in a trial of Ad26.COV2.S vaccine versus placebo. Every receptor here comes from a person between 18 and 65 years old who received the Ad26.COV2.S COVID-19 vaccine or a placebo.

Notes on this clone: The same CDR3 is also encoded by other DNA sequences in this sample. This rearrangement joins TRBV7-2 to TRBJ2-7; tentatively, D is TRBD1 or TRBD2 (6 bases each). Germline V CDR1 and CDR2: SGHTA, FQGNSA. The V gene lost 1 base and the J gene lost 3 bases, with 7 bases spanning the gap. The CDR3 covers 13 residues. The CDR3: CASSLEGGYEQYF. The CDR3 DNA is TGTGCCAGCAGCTTAGAGGGGGGCTACGAGCAGTACTTC.

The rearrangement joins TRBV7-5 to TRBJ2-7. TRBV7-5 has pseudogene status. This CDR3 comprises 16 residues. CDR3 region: CVRSFRRAPQSYEQYF. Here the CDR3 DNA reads TGTGTCAGAAGCTTTCGCCGGGCCCCGCAATCCTACGAGCAGTACTTC.

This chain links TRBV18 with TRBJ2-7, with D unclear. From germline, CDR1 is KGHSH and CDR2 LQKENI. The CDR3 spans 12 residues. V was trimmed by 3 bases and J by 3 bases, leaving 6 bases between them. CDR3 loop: CASSPGIYEQYF. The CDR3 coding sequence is TGTGCCAGCTCACCTGGTATCTACGAGCAGTACTTC. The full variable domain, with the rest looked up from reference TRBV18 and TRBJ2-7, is NAGVMQNPRHLVRRRGQEARLRCSPMKGHSHVYWYRQLPEEGLKFMVYLQKENIIDESGMPKERFSAEFPKEGPSILRIQQVVRGDSAAYFCASSPGIYEQYFGPGTRLTVT.

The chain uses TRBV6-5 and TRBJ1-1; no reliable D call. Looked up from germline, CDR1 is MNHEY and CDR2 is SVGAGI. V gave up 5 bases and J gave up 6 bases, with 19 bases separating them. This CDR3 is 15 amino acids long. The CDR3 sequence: CASSPRHGGVAEAFF. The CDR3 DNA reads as TGTGCCAGCAGTCCCCGACACGGCGGCGTTGCTGAAGCTTTCTTT.

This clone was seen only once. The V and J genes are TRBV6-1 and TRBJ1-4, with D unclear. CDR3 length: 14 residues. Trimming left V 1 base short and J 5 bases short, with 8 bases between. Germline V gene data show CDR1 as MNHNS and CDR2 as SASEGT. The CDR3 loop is CASSEGSLNEKLFF. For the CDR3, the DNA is TGTGCCAGCAGTGAAGGGAGTCTAAATGAAAAACTGTTTTTT.

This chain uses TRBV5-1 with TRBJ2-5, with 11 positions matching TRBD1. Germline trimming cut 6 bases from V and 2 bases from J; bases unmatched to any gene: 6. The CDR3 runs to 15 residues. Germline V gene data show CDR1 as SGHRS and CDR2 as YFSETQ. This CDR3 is CASNSGTGGQETQYF. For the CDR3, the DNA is TGCGCCAGCAATTCCGGGACAGGGGGTCAAGAGACCCAGTACTTC.

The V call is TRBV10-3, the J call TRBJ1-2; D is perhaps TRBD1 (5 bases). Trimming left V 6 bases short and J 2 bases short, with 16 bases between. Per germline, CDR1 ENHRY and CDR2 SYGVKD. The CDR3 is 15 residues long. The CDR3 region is CAISGVPRGNYGYTF. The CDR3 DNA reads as TGTGCCATCAGCGGAGTCCCTCGGGGGAACTATGGCTACACCTTC.

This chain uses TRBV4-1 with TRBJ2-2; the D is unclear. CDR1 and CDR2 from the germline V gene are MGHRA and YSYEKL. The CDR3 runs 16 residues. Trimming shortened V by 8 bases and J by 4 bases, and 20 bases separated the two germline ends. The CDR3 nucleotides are TGCGCCAGCCCCCACGACCCTAGGATTCTCACCGGGGAGCTGTTTTTT. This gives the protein CASPHDPRILTGELFF.

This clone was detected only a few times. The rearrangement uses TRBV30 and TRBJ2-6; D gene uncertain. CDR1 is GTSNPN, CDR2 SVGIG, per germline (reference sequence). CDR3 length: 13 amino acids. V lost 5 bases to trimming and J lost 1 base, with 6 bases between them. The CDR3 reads CAWRLSGANVLTF. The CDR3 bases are TGTGCCTGGCGGTTATCTGGGGCCAACGTCCTGACTTTC.

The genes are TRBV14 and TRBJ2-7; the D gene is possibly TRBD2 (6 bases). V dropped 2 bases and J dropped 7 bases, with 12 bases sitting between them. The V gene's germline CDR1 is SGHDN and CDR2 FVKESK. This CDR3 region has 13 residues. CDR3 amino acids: CASSQRRLAEQYF. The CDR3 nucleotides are TGTGCCAGCAGCCAAAGGCGGCTAGCGGAGCAGTACTTC.

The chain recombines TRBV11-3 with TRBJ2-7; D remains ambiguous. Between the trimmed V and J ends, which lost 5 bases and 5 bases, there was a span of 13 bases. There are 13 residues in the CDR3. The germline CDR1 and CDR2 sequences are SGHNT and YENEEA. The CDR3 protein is CASSHGKVNEQYF. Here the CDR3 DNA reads TGTGCCAGCAGCCACGGAAAGGTGAACGAGCAGTACTTC.

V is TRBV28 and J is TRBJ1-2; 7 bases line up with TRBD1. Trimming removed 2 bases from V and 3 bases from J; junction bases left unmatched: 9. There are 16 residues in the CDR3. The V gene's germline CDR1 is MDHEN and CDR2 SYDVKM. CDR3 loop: CASSLIRQGVYYGYTF. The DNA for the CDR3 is TGTGCCAGCAGTTTAATTCGACAGGGAGTATACTATGGCTACACCTTC.

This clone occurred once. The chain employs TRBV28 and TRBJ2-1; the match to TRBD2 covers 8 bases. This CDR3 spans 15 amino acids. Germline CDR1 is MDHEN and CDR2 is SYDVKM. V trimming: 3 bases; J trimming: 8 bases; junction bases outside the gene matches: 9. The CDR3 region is CASSLRASGWDEQFF. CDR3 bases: TGTGCCAGCAGTTTGAGGGCTAGCGGGTGGGATGAGCAGTTCTTC.

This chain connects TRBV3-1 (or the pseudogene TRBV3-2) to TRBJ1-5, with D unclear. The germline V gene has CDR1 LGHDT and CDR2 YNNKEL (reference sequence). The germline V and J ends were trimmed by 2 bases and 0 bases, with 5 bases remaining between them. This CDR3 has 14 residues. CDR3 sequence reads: CASSQSLSNQPQHF. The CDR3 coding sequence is TGTGCCAGCAGCCAAAGTCTTAGCAATCAGCCCCAGCATTTT.